Below are 15 T cell receptor beta chains sequenced from a single sample in a study of blood T cell repertoires in COVID-19. Repertoires were generated with immunoSEQ multiplex PCR, while TCRdb's copy carries only in-frame clones and drops some. The sample lists about 88,000 clones; 85% to 90% were seen once. The specimen was peripheral blood. The receptors shown here come from a woman aged 80 or over with active COVID-19.

The V gene is TRBV4-1, the J gene TRBJ2-3, with TRBD2 identical over 9 bases. Germline CDR1 is MGHRA and CDR2 is YSYEKL. V shed 0 bases and J 0 bases; nucleotides not matched to a gene: 7. CDR3 size: 18 residues. The CDR3 reads CASSQDRVAGASTDTQYF. The CDR3 bases are TGCGCCAGCAGCCAAGATAGGGTAGCGGGAGCGAGCACAGATACGCAGTATTTT.

The rearrangement uses TRBV5-4 and TRBJ2-1; possibly TRBD1 for D (6 bases). Germline values: CDR1 SGHNT, CDR2 YYREEE (reference sequence). V lost 5 bases, J lost 3 bases, and 15 bases lay in between. The CDR3 runs 15 residues. The chain's CDR3 is CASRAGGVGYNEQFF. CDR3 bases: TGTGCCAGCAGGGCTGGGGGCGTTGGCTACAATGAGCAGTTCTTC.

The sample holds a few counts of this clone. This rearrangement joins TRBV9 to TRBJ2-2, with 10 bases lining up with TRBD2. The CDR3 sequence is 15 residues long. With 0 bases clipped from V and 8 bases from J, the junction kept 4 bases outside the gene matches. Germline CDR1 SGDLS, CDR2 YYNGEE. The CDR3 sequence is CASSVALAGAGELFF. The CDR3 DNA follows: TGTGCCAGCAGCGTAGCCCTAGCGGGAGCTGGGGAGCTGTTTTTT.

CDR3 protein: CASSPPRTRAHEQYF. As DNA, the CDR3 is TGTGCCAGCAGCCCTCCCCGGACTAGGGCCCACGAGCAGTACTTC. The chain couples TRBV3-1 (or the pseudogene TRBV3-2) to TRBJ2-7, with TRBD2 identical over 7 bases. CDR1 LGHDT and CDR2 YNNKEL come from the germline V gene (reference sequence). The CDR3 is 15 amino acids. The J segment lost 5 bases and the V segment lost 4 bases, leaving 11 bases of the junction unmatched.

The chain uses TRBV19 and TRBJ1-5; D perhaps matches TRBD1 (5 bases). Germline CDR1 LNHDA, CDR2 SQIVND (reference sequence). V shed 0 bases and J shed 6 bases, with 18 bases lying between them. The CDR3 contains 17 residues. The CDR3 region has the DNA TGTGCCAGTAGTATAGATCAAGATATGGGAAGGGGTCAGCCCCAGCATTTT. It yields the protein CASSIDQDMGRGQPQHF.

This clone showed up just once. The chain recombines TRBV18 with TRBJ2-7, with 9 bases lining up with TRBD2. J gave up 9 bases and V 4 bases, and 7 bases lay outside the gene matches. CDR1 KGHSH and CDR2 LQKENI come from the germline V gene. This CDR3 has 13 amino acids. This CDR3 reads CASSRDSGSGQYF. CDR3 in DNA: TGTGCCAGCTCACGGGATAGCGGGAGCGGGCAGTACTTC.

The rearrangement links TRBV5-8 to TRBJ2-2, with 7 positions matching TRBD2. The trim removed 2 bases at V and 1 base at J, leaving 5 bases unmatched. The CDR3 spans 16 residues. Germline-derived CDR1 and CDR2 are SGHTS and YDEGEE. The CDR3 nucleotides are TGTGCCAGCAGCTTATTAGCGGGCGGGAACACCGGGGAGCTGTTTTTT. Residues: CASSLLAGGNTGELFF. Full variable domain (rest looked up from reference TRBV5-8 and TRBJ2-2): EAGVTQSPTHLIKTRGQQATLRCSPISGHTSVYWYQQALGLGLQFLLWYDEGEERNRGNFPPRFSGRQFPNYSSELNVNALELEDSALYLCASSLLAGGNTGELFFGEGSRLTVL.

The chain couples TRBV10-1 to TRBJ1-3; D unclear. This CDR3 spans 15 amino acids. From germline, CDR1 is WNHNN and CDR2 SYGVQD (reference sequence). V was clipped by 6 bases and J by 4 bases, with 16 bases between them. CDR3 nucleotides: TGCGCCAGCAGCTCCAGGCGAGGGTACGGAAACACCATATATTTT. Translating gives CASSSRRGYGNTIYF.

The rearrangement links TRBV7-2 to TRBJ1-5; 9 bases fit TRBD1. CDR1 is SGHTA and CDR2 is FQGNSA in the germline V gene. The V gene end was trimmed by 2 bases and the J gene end by 0 bases; junction bases not matched to a gene: 2. The CDR3 spans 16 residues. CDR3 in DNA: TGTGCCAGCAGCTTAAACAGGGGGCTTAGCAATCAGCCCCAGCATTTT. Protein sequence: CASSLNRGLSNQPQHF.

This chain uses TRBV18 with TRBJ2-7; 8 nucleotides agree with TRBD1. The length of the CDR3 is 15 residues. J lost 0 bases, V lost 3 bases, and 4 bases had no gene match. CDR1 and CDR2 from the germline V gene are KGHSH and LQKENI. CDR3 in amino acids: CASSPLGQGSYEQYF. CDR3 nucleotide sequence: TGTGCCAGCTCACCCCTTGGACAGGGCTCCTACGAGCAGTACTTC.

J is TRBJ1-1 and V is TRBV4-3, with TRBD1 matching 7 bases. Germline V gives CDR1 LGHNA, CDR2 YSLEER. With V trimmed by 2 bases and J by 7 bases, 4 bases remained unmatched. CDR3 length equals 13 residues. In DNA, the CDR3 is TGCGCCAGCAGCCAATCAAGGGACAGTGAAGCTTTCTTT. Protein: CASSQSRDSEAFF.

The V and J genes are TRBV3-1 (or the pseudogene TRBV3-2) and TRBJ2-7, with 13 bases identical to TRBD2. The CDR3 has 15 amino acids. V was clipped by 6 bases and J by 2 bases; unmatched bases: 4. Germline V CDR1 and CDR2: LGHDT, YNNKEL (reference sequence). The CDR3 DNA sequence: TGTGCCAGCAGTCGCGGACTAGCGGGGGCCTACGAGCAGTACTTC. Its protein is CASSRGLAGAYEQYF.

V usage is TRBV9 and J usage is TRBJ2-1; D not resolved. V was shortened by 4 bases and J by 5 bases, with 10 bases between the two germline ends. Germline V lookup: CDR1 SGDLS, CDR2 YYNGEE. The CDR3 contains 13 residues. The CDR3 reads CASSLYEDNEQFF. CDR3 DNA: TGTGCCAGCAGCCTGTATGAGGACAATGAGCAGTTCTTC.

The V and J genes are TRBV27 and TRBJ2-7; the D is unclear. The CDR3 runs to 14 residues. The germline CDR1 and CDR2 sequences are MNHEY and SMNVEV (reference sequence). Between the trimmed V and J ends, which lost 5 bases and 2 bases, there was a span of 13 bases. The CDR3 spells CASSAPSGPYEQYF. Written as DNA, the CDR3 is TGTGCCAGCAGTGCCCCTAGTGGCCCCTACGAGCAGTACTTC.

CDR3 sequence reads: CASSQAAGSGNTIYF. As DNA, the CDR3 is TGTGCCAGCAGCCAAGCCGCCGGCTCTGGAAACACCATATATTTT. The chain uses TRBV3-1 (or the pseudogene TRBV3-2) and TRBJ1-3, with D uncertain. Germline V gene sequence: CDR1 LGHDT, CDR2 YNNKEL (reference sequence). The V end was cut by 1 base, the J end by 0 bases, with 7 bases between. The CDR3 length is 15 residues.